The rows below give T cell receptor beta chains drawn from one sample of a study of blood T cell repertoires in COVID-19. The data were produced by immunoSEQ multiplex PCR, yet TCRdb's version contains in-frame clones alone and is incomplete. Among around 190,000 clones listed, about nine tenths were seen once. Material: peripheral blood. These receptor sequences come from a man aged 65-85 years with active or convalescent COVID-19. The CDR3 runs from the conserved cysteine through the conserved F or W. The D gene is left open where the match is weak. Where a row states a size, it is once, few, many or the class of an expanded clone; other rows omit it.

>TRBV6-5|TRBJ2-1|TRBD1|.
CASSYRDRVYNEQFF
TGTGCCAGCAGTTATCGGGACAGGGTCTACAATGAGCAGTTCTTC
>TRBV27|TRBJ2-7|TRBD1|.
CASSRDRALYEQYF
TGTGCCAGCAGCCGGGACAGGGCGCTCTACGAGCAGTACTTC
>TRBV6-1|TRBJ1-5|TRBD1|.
CASSGRDRGLSNQPQHF
TGTGCCAGCAGTGGCCGGGACAGGGGGCTAAGCAATCAGCCCCAGCATTTT
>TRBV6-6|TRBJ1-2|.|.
CASSTAGVPNYGYTF
TGTGCCAGCAGTACCGCTGGAGTTCCTAACTATGGCTACACCTTC
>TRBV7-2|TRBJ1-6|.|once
CASSLVGTDGNSPLHF
TGTGCCAGCAGCTTAGTCGGCACAGACGGAAACTCACCCCTCCACTTT
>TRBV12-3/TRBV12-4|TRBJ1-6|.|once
CASSWGVGSPLHF
TGTGCCAGCAGTTGGGGGGTAGGATCACCCCTCCACTTT
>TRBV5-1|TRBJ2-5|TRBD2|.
CASSSGVGFGGETQYF
TGCGCCAGCAGCTCCGGTGTAGGCTTCGGGGGGGAGACCCAGTACTTC
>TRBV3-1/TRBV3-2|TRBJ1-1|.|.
CASSQAGMNTEAFF
TGTGCCAGCAGCCAAGCGGGTATGAACACTGAAGCTTTCTTT
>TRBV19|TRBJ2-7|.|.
CASSLPGSPSYEQYF
TGTGCCAGTAGTCTCCCGGGGAGTCCTTCCTACGAGCAGTACTTC
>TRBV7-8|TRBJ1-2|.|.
CASSSRGTLYGYTF
TGTGCCAGCAGCTCTCGCGGGACGCTCTATGGCTACACCTTC
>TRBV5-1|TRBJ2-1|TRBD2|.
CASSPSRTSGYNEQFF
TGCGCCAGCAGCCCGTCCCGGACTAGCGGTTACAATGAGCAGTTCTTC
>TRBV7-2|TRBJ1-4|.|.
CASSPRQVRVGEKLFF
TGTGCCAGCAGCCCACGGCAGGTCCGAGTAGGAGAAAAACTGTTTTTT
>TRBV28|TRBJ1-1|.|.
CASSFGTGASDFF
.
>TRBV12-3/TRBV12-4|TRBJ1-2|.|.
CASSSAANGYTF
TGTGCCAGCAGTTCGGCAGCGAACGGCTACACCTTC
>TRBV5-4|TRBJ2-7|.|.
CASSAVGGYEQYF
TGTGCCAGCAGCGCTGTCGGGGGATACGAGCAGTACTTC
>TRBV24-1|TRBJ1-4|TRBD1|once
CATSEGGTGLNEKLFF
TGTGCCACCAGTGAGGGGGGGACAGGACTTAATGAAAAACTGTTTTTT
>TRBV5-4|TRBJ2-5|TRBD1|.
CASGTRTGGIETQYF
TGTGCCAGCGGCACTCGGACAGGGGGCATTGAGACCCAGTACTTC
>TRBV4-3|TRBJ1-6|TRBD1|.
CASSQGTDRVNSPLHF
TGCGCCAGCAGCCAAGGGACCGACAGGGTGAATTCACCCCTCCACTTT
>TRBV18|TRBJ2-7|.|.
CASSPPTGVRERQYF
TGTGCCAGCTCACCACCCACAGGCGTCCGCGAAAGGCAGTACTTC
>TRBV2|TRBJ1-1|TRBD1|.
CASMRDSEWDTEAFF
TGTGCCAGCATGAGGGACAGTGAATGGGACACTGAAGCTTTCTTT
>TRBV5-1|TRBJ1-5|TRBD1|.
CASSWGQGNQPQHF
TGCGCCAGCAGCTGGGGACAGGGAAATCAGCCCCAGCATTTT
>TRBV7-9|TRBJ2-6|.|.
CASSSPGYVGGANVLTF
TGTGCCAGCAGTTCCCCAGGGTATGTTGGTGGGGCCAACGTCCTGACTTTC
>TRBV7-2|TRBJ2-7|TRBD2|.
CASTPGLAKTYEQYF
TGTGCCAGCACCCCGGGACTAGCGAAAACCTACGAGCAGTACTTC
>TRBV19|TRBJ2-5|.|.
CASSIGGAPETQYF
TGTGCCAGTAGTATAGGAGGAGCTCCAGAGACCCAGTACTTC
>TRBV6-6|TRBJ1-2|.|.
CASRRTGNYGYTF
TGTGCCAGCAGGCGCACAGGGAACTATGGCTACACCTTC
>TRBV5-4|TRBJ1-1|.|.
CASSWVGGEGTEAFF
TGTGCCAGCAGCTGGGTAGGAGGGGAGGGCACTGAAGCTTTCTTT
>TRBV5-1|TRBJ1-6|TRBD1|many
CASSAGTGPISPLHF
TGCGCCAGCAGCGCCGGGACAGGGCCCATTTCACCCCTCCACTTT
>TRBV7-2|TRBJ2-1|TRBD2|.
CASSLGSGGAINEQFF
TGTGCCAGCAGCTTAGGCAGCGGGGGGGCGATCAATGAGCAGTTCTTC
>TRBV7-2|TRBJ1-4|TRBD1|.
CASSPTGGYEKLFF
TGTGCCAGCAGCCCTACAGGGGGATATGAAAAACTGTTTTTT
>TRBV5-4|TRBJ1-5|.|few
CASSPGGSNQPQHF
TGTGCCAGCAGCCCGGGAGGGAGCAATCAGCCCCAGCATTTT
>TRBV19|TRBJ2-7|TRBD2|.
CASSPGRGSFYEQYF
TGTGCCAGTAGCCCCGGCCGCGGGAGTTTCTACGAGCAGTACTTC
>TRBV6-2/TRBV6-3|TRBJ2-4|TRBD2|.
CASSSGGIAKNIQYF
TGTGCCAGCAGTTCGGGGGGGATAGCCAAAAACATTCAGTACTTC
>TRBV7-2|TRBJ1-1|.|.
CASSLMAGSGTEAFF
TGTGCCAGCAGCTTGATGGCGGGATCGGGCACTGAAGCTTTCTTT
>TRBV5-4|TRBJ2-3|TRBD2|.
CASSSGLAGVTDTQYF
TGTGCCAGCAGCTCAGGACTAGCGGGAGTCACAGATACGCAGTATTTT
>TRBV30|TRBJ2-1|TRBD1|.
CAWSPGQEFDEQFF
TGTGCCTGGAGTCCGGGACAGGAGTTCGATGAGCAGTTCTTC
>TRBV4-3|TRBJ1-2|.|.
CASSHLLEGKNGYTF
TGCGCCAGCAGCCACCTCCTGGAGGGTAAGAATGGCTACACCTTC
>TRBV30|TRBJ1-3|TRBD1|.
CAWSVRDRGRGNTIYF
TGTGCCTGGAGTGTAAGGGACAGGGGGCGAGGAAACACCATATATTTT
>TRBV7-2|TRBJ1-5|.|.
CASSLVSGVSNQPQHF
TGTGCCAGCAGCTTAGTTTCAGGGGTTAGCAATCAGCCCCAGCATTTT
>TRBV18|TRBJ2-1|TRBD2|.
CASSIGLAGDNEQFF
TGTGCCAGCTCAATCGGACTAGCGGGAGACAATGAGCAGTTCTTC
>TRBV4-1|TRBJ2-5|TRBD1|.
CASSQGTGARETQYF
TGCGCCAGCAGCCAAGGCACAGGGGCCCGGGAGACCCAGTACTTC
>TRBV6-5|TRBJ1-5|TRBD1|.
CASSKDRGGNQPQHF
TGTGCCAGCAGTAAGGACAGGGGAGGCAATCAGCCCCAGCATTTT
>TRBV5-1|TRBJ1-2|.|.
CASSRDETNYGYTF
TGCGCCAGCAGCCGGGATGAGACTAACTATGGCTACACCTTC
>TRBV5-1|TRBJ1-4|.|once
CASRGRATNEKLFF
TGCGCCAGCAGGGGGAGAGCAACTAATGAAAAACTGTTTTTT
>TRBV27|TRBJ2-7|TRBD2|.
CASSLAGTSGTWKQYF
TGTGCCAGCAGTTTGGCCGGGACTAGCGGTACATGGAAGCAGTACTTC
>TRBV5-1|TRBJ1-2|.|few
CASSLADRIYGYTF
TGCGCCAGCAGCTTGGCCGACAGGATCTATGGCTACACCTTC
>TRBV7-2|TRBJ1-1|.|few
CASSLAALYEAFF
TGTGCCAGCAGCTTAGCAGCGTTATATGAAGCTTTCTTT
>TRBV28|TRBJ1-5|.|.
CASAGQSLGAQHF
TGTGCCAGCGCCGGACAGAGCCTAGGGGCCCAGCATTTT
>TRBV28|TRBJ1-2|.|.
CASRSDRDYGYTF
TGTGCCAGCAGATCGGACAGAGATTATGGCTACACCTTC
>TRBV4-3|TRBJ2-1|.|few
CASSRTGHGVEQFF
TGCGCCAGCAGTAGAACAGGGCATGGAGTTGAGCAGTTCTTC
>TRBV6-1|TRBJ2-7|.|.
CASSEAPDLRPGSYEQYF
TGTGCCAGCAGTGAAGCGCCAGACCTCAGGCCCGGTTCCTACGAGCAGTACTTC